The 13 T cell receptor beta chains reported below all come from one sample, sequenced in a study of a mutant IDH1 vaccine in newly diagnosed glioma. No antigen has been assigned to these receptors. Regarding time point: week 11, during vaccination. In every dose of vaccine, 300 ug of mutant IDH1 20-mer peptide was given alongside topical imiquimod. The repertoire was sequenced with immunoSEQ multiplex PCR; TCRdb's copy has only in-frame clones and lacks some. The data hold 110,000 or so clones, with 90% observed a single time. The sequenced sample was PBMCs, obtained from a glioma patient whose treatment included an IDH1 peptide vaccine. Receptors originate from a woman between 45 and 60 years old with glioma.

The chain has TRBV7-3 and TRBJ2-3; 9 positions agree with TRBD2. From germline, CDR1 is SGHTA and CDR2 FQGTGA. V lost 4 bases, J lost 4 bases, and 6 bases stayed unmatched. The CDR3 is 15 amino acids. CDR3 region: CASSSGLALADTQYF. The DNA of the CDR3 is TGTGCCAGCAGCTCGGGACTAGCCCTGGCAGATACGCAGTATTTT.

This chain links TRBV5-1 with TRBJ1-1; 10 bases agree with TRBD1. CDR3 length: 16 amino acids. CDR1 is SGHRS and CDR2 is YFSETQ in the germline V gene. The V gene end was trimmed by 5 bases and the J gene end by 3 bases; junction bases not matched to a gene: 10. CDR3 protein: CASSPLGQGQDTEAFF. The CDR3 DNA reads TGCGCCAGCAGTCCCTTGGGACAGGGGCAGGACACTGAAGCTTTCTTT.

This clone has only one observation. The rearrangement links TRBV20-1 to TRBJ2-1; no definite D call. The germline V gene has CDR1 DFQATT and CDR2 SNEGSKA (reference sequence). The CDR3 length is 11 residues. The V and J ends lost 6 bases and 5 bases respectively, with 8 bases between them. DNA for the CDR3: TGCAGTGCCGCCAGTAACAATGAGCAGTTCTTC. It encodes CSAASNNEQFF.

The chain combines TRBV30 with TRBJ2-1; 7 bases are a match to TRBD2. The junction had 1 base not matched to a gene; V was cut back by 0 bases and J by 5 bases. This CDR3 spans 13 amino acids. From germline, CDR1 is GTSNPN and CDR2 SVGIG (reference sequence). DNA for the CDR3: TGTGCCTGGAGTGTACGGGGGGACAATGAGCAGTTCTTC. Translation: CAWSVRGDNEQFF.

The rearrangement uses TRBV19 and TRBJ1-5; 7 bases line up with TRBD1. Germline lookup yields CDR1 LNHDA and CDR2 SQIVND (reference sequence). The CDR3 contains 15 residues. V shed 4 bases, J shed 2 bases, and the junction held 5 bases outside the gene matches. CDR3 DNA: TGTGCCAGTAGTAAGGTAGGGGGCGGCAATCAGCCCCAGCATTTT. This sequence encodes CASSKVGGGNQPQHF. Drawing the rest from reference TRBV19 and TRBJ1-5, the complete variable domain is DGGITQSPKYLFRKEGQNVTLSCEQNLNHDAMYWYRQDPGQGLRLIYYSQIVNDFQKGDIAEGYSVSREKKESFPLTVTSAQKNPTAFYLCASSKVGGGNQPQHFGDGTRLSIL.

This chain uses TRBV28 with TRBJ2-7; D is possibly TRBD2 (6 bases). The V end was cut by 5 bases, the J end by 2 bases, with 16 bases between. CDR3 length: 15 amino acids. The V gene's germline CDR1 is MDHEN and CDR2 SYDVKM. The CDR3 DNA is TGTGCCAGCAGTCCTAACGAGGCGGGAACCTACGAGCAGTACTTC. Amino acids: CASSPNEAGTYEQYF.

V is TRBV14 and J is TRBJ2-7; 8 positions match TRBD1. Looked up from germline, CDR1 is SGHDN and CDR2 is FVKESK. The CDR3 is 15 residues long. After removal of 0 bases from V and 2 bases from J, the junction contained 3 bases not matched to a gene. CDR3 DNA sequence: TGTGCCAGCAGCCAAGAGGACAGGGCTACCTACGAGCAGTACTTC. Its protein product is CASSQEDRATYEQYF.

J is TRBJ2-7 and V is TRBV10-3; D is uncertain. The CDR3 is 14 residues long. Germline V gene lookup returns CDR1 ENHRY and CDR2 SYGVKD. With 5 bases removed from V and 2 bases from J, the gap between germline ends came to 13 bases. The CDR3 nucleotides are TGTGCCATCAGTTCCTACTCAACGCCCTACGAGCAGTACTTC. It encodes CAISSYSTPYEQYF.

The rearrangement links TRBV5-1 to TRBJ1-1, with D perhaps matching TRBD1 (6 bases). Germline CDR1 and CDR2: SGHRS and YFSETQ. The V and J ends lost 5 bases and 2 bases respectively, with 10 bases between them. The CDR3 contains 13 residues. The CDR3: CASSLQGNTEAFF. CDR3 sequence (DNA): TGCGCCAGCAGTTTACAGGGAAACACTGAAGCTTTCTTT.

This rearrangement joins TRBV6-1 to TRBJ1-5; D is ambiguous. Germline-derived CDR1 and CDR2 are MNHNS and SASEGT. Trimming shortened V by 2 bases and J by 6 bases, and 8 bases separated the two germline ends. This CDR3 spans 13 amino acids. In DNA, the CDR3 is TGTGCCAGCAGTGAAATTAAAGGTCAGCCCCAGCATTTT. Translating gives CASSEIKGQPQHF.

This chain's CDR3 is CASSLRGPYYEQYF. Written as DNA, the CDR3 is TGCGCCAGCAGCTTGAGGGGGCCCTACTACGAGCAGTACTTC. The chain links TRBV5-1 to TRBJ2-7, with 7 bases that match TRBD1. This CDR3 is 14 amino acids long. Germline loops: CDR1 SGHRS, CDR2 YFSETQ. Trimming cost V 1 base and J 3 bases; bases outside gene matches: 4. Using reference TRBV5-1 and TRBJ2-7 for the parts outside the CDR3, the full variable domain is KAGVTQTPRYLIKTRGQQVTLSCSPISGHRSVSWYQQTPGQGLQFLFEYFSETQRNKGNFPGRFSGRQFSNSRSEMNVSTLELGDSALYLCASSLRGPYYEQYFGPGTRLTVT.

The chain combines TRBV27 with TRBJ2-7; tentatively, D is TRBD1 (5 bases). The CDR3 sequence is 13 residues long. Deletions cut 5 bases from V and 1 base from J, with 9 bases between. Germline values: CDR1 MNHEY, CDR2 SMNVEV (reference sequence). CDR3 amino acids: CASSPQGSYEQYF. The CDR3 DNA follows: TGTGCCAGCAGTCCTCAGGGATCCTACGAGCAGTACTTC.

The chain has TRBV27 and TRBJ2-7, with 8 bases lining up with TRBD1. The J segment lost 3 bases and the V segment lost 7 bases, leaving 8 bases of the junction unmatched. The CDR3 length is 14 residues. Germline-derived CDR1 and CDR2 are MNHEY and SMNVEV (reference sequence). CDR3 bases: TGTGCCAGCACCCCGACAGGGGAAGGCTACGAGCAGTACTTC. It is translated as CASTPTGEGYEQYF.